This T cell receptor (beta chain) was captured in a study of blood T cell repertoires in COVID-19. The wider study: Samples of COVID-19 (acute and convalescent) were obtained from the United States, Italy and Spain. PBMCs, B-cell-depleted T cells, or T cells provided the cDNA or gDNA that made up the material.

Authors' processing steps: How many nucleated cells were present was estimated from reference gene primer amplification. Some clones are missing from TCRdb's copy, which holds only in-frame ones; the method was immunoSEQ multiplex PCR. V, J and clone size are those of that table, while D and trimming were read from the DNA. The data hold about 190,000 clones, with approximately 80% observed a single time. CDR1 LNHDA and CDR2 SQIVND come from the germline V gene (reference sequence). The CDR3 sequence is 15 residues long. The germline V and J ends were trimmed by 3 bases and 3 bases, with 12 bases remaining between them.

Sequencing was carried out using peripheral blood. The chain employs TRBV19 and TRBJ1-5; a possible D gene is TRBD1 (6 bases). The receptor was isolated from a woman in her forties or fifties with acute or convalescent COVID-19. Here the CDR3 reads CASSMPRGPNQPQHF. Here the CDR3 DNA reads TGTGCCAGTAGTATGCCCAGGGGACCCAATCAGCCCCAGCATTTT.